This T cell receptor (beta chain) appears in the sequencing data of a study of blood T cells in healthy people across ages. Points on this clonotype: Its antigen remains unidentified.

Next came a second PCR, run for about 6 to 12 cycles, which used a sample-barcoded 5' primer along with a J-beta primer mix. CDR3-containing paired-end reads numbering at least 2.5 million came from each sample. TCRdb reanalysed the 5' RACE reads using MiXCR and keeps one entry per CDR3 protein. Of hundreds of thousands of distinct CDR3 sequences listed, around 43% are singletons. CDR3 size: 13 residues. Between the trimmed V and J ends, which lost 6 bases and 5 bases, there was a span of 14 bases. The germline CDR1 and CDR2 sequences are KGHSH and LQKENI. Study findings and constraints: Donor CMV status was unknown, possibly confounding expanded clonotype changes.

This receptor was obtained from a man aged 55 to 69 in good health. The rearrangement joins TRBV18 to TRBJ2-7; D ambiguous. The sequenced sample was blood. The CDR3 bases are TGTGCCAGCTCGGCCACACGGCTTAACGAGCAGTACTTC. It specifies CASSATRLNEQYF.